The 30 T cell receptor beta chains given below trace back to one sample, sequenced in a study of T cell responses to AZD1222 COVID-19 vaccine. Sequenced by immunoSEQ multiplex PCR; TCRdb stores in-frame clones only, minus some. The table includes approximately 150,000 clones, just over 90% detected once. The starting material was peripheral blood, obtained on day 0 of AZD1222 vaccination. The receptor source for this set is an adult in good health.

The rearrangement links TRBV21-1 to TRBJ1-2; TRBD1, as called in the table, went unchecked against the DNA. TRBV21-1 is recorded as a pseudogene. CDR3 size: 14 residues. CDR3 in DNA: TGTGCCAGCAGCAAAGGGACAGGATTCTATGGCTACACCTTC. Translating it yields CASSKGTGFYGYTF.

This clone was observed once. This CDR3 reads CASRGQGYGYTF. The DNA for the CDR3 is TGTGCCAGCCGCGGACAGGGATATGGCTACACCTTC. J is TRBJ1-2 and V is TRBV6-5; 8 bases match TRBD1. V lost 8 bases, J lost 5 bases, and 4 bases stayed unmatched. Per the germline V gene, CDR1 is MNHEY and CDR2 is SVGAGI. The CDR3 is 12 amino acids.

The chain uses TRBV9 and TRBJ1-1, with D unclear. CDR3 size: 13 residues. Trimming left V 3 bases short and J 12 bases short, with 18 bases between. Germline CDR1 reads SGDLS; CDR2 reads YYNGEE. The CDR3 sequence: CASSGGSGPPPFF. The CDR3 DNA reads as TGTGCCAGCAGCGGAGGAAGTGGGCCACCCCCTTTCTTT.

The V call is TRBV18, the J call TRBJ2-2, with D perhaps TRBD1 or TRBD2 (5 bases each). Germline V gene lookup returns CDR1 KGHSH and CDR2 LQKENI. Trimming stripped 5 bases from V and 3 bases from J, with 19 bases between. The CDR3 totals 17 residues. The DNA for the CDR3 is TGTGCCAGCTCAACTCGGGACCACTCCCGGGACACCGGGGAGCTGTTTTTT. Translation gives CASSTRDHSRDTGELFF. Full variable domain (missing parts from reference TRBV18 and TRBJ2-2): NAGVMQNPRHLVRRRGQEARLRCSPMKGHSHVYWYRQLPEEGLKFMVYLQKENIIDESGMPKERFSAEFPKEGPSILRIQQVVRGDSAAYFCASSTRDHSRDTGELFFGEGSRLTVL.

This clone is a singleton in its sample. In DNA form, the CDR3 reads TGTGCCAGCTCACCACCAGTTCCGGGGATCTCTAACTATGGCTACACCTTC. Encoded protein: CASSPPVPGISNYGYTF. The chain is built from TRBV18 and TRBJ1-2; D unresolved. The CDR3 runs to 17 residues. V was clipped by 0 bases and J by 0 bases, with 14 bases between them. Per germline, CDR1 KGHSH and CDR2 LQKENI.

The chain recombines TRBV3-1 (or the pseudogene TRBV3-2) with TRBJ1-1; D is ambiguous. CDR3 length: 12 residues. V was shortened by 0 bases and J by 8 bases, with 7 bases between the two germline ends. Germline V lookup: CDR1 LGHDT, CDR2 YNNKEL (reference sequence). CDR3 protein: CASSQDNKEAFF. Here the CDR3 DNA reads TGTGCCAGCAGCCAAGATAACAAAGAAGCTTTCTTT.

V and J are TRBV27 and TRBJ2-3; D uncertain. The CDR3 is made up of 13 amino acids. The V and J ends lost 3 bases and 4 bases respectively, with 8 bases between them. In germline, CDR1 is MNHEY, CDR2 SMNVEV (reference sequence). As DNA, the CDR3 is TGTGCCAGCAGTTTCCGTGGGGCAGATACGCAGTATTTT. Translation gives CASSFRGADTQYF.

This chain joins TRBV7-8 and TRBJ2-1; D uncertain. The V and J ends lost 2 bases and 0 bases respectively, with 11 bases between them. CDR1 is SGHVS and CDR2 is FQNEAQ in the germline V gene. There are 16 residues in the CDR3. This CDR3 reads CASSLSSFNSYNEQFF. The CDR3 nucleotides read TGTGCCAGCAGCTTATCGTCCTTCAACTCCTACAATGAGCAGTTCTTC.

V gene TRBV10-1 combines with J gene TRBJ2-7; either TRBD1 or TRBD2 may fit D (5 bases each). Germline V gene lookup returns CDR1 WNHNN and CDR2 SYGVQD (reference sequence). Trimming took 5 bases from V and 5 from J, leaving 28 bases between them. The CDR3 has 18 amino acids. The CDR3 protein is CASSKGLVPGTSSHEQYF. CDR3 in DNA: TGCGCCAGCAGTAAGGGGCTAGTACCGGGAACCTCGTCACACGAGCAGTACTTC.

The rearrangement uses TRBV12-3 or TRBV12-4 and TRBJ2-1, with D possibly being TRBD2 (5 bases). CDR3 length: 12 residues. Trimming cost V 6 bases and J 5 bases, with 8 bases left between them. CDR3 coding DNA: TGTGCCAGCAGGACTAATAACAATGAGCAGTTCTTC. Translated, it gives CASRTNNNEQFF.

The chain carries TRBV3-1 (or the pseudogene TRBV3-2) and TRBJ1-1; D is perhaps TRBD1 (6 bases). The CDR3 has 15 amino acids. Trimming cost V 1 base and J 1 base, with 10 bases left between them. Germline V CDR1 and CDR2: LGHDT, YNNKEL (reference sequence). The CDR3 DNA is TGTGCCAGCAGCCAAGGAAGGGGGAGGAACACTGAAGCTTTCTTT. This encodes CASSQGRGRNTEAFF.

The rearrangement uses TRBV7-2 and TRBJ2-7; 12 bases agree with TRBD2. This CDR3 comprises 14 residues. J lost 7 bases, V lost 1 base, and 2 bases had no gene match. The germline V gene encodes CDR1 SGHTA and CDR2 FQGNSA. Here the CDR3 reads CASSLGLAGGEQYF. CDR3 nucleotide sequence: TGTGCCAGCAGCTTAGGGCTAGCGGGAGGGGAGCAGTACTTC.

The chain employs TRBV24-1 and TRBJ1-1, with 7 bases aligning to TRBD1. CDR3 length equals 13 residues. Germline V gene data show CDR1 as KGHDR and CDR2 as SFDVKD. The V segment lost 5 bases and the J segment 11 bases; nucleotides outside the gene matches: 10. CDR3 amino acids: CATSVSGQAGAFF. Here the CDR3 DNA reads TGTGCCACCAGTGTCAGCGGACAGGCCGGGGCTTTCTTT.

V and J are TRBV7-9 and TRBJ2-3; no clear D. Germline CDR1 is SEHNR and CDR2 is FQNEAQ (reference sequence). This CDR3 has 14 amino acids. Trimming removed 7 bases at V and 5 bases at J, with 16 bases between. The DNA for the CDR3 is TGTGCCAGCATCACCTCCAACTCCGGAGATACGCAGTATTTT. Encoded protein: CASITSNSGDTQYF.

V is TRBV19 and J is TRBJ2-1; D unresolved. Trimming took 8 bases from V and 0 from J, leaving 14 bases between them. The germline V gene encodes CDR1 LNHDA and CDR2 SQIVND (reference sequence). CDR3 length: 15 residues. The CDR3 sequence: CASAPWFSSYNEQFF. The CDR3 DNA sequence: TGTGCCAGTGCACCTTGGTTTAGCTCCTACAATGAGCAGTTCTTC.

The V and J genes are TRBV19 and TRBJ2-5, with unresolved D. Germline CDR1 and CDR2: LNHDA and SQIVND (reference sequence). The CDR3 runs to 11 residues. The V gene lost 4 bases and the J gene lost 7 bases, with 7 bases spanning the gap. In DNA, the CDR3 is TGTGCCAGTAGTACCGATCTGACCCAGTACTTC. Protein sequence: CASSTDLTQYF.

The CDR3 sequence: CASTSLREAFF. As DNA, the CDR3 is TGTGCCAGCACCTCTTTGCGTGAAGCTTTCTTT. The chain links TRBV7-9 to TRBJ1-1; D is unclear. V lost 7 bases to trimming and J lost 7 bases, with 10 bases between them. Germline V lookup: CDR1 SEHNR, CDR2 FQNEAQ (reference sequence). The CDR3 runs 11 residues.

The chain joins TRBV27 to TRBJ1-4; weak D call: TRBD1 (6 bases). CDR1 and CDR2 (germline): MNHEY, SMNVEV (reference sequence). V lost 5 bases to trimming and J lost 7 bases, with 26 bases between them. The CDR3 sequence is 18 residues long. The CDR3 reads CASSPGTGAGEFGEKLFF. In DNA form, the CDR3 reads TGTGCCAGCAGTCCCGGGACCGGGGCAGGGGAATTTGGTGAAAAACTGTTTTTT.

J is TRBJ1-2 and V is TRBV6-6, with unresolved D. CDR1 and CDR2 from the germline V gene are MNHNY and SVGAGI (reference sequence). The CDR3 is 12 residues long. The germline V and J ends were trimmed by 2 bases and 8 bases, with 9 bases remaining between them. The CDR3 DNA sequence: TGTGCCAGCAGTTACGAGGGCCGCGGCTACACCTTC. Protein product: CASSYEGRGYTF.

The chain carries TRBV28 and TRBJ2-5, with 14 bases aligning to TRBD2. V lost 6 bases to trimming and J lost 5 bases; unmatched junction nucleotides: 5. The CDR3 sequence is 15 residues long. Per the germline V gene, CDR1 is MDHEN and CDR2 is SYDVKM. The CDR3 is CASRIRTSGGETQYF. CDR3 DNA: TGTGCCAGCAGAATCAGGACTAGCGGGGGGGAGACCCAGTACTTC.

V is TRBV19 and J is TRBJ2-1, with D possibly being TRBD1 or TRBD2 (6 bases each). Germline-derived CDR1 and CDR2 are LNHDA and SQIVND (reference sequence). This CDR3 has 13 residues. Between the trimmed V and J ends, which lost 8 bases and 3 bases, there was a span of 11 bases. The CDR3 is CASRGQVYNEQFF. The CDR3 region has the DNA TGTGCCAGTCGGGGGCAGGTCTACAATGAGCAGTTCTTC.

The chain couples TRBV6-2 or TRBV6-3 to TRBJ2-2; 7 nucleotides match TRBD2. The CDR3 covers 15 residues. CDR1 and CDR2 from the germline V gene are MNHEY and SVGEGT. After removal of 4 bases from V and 6 bases from J, the junction contained 8 bases not matched to a gene. CDR3 nucleotide sequence: TGTGCCAGCAGTTTTGGACTAGTCAGGGCCGGGGAGCTGTTTTTT. It translates to CASSFGLVRAGELFF.

This rearrangement joins TRBV3-1 (or the pseudogene TRBV3-2) to TRBJ2-5, with 8 bases lining up with TRBD2. J lost 0 bases, V lost 1 base, and 10 bases had no gene match. Germline values: CDR1 LGHDT, CDR2 YNNKEL (reference sequence). CDR3 size: 18 residues. The CDR3 loop reads CASSQASPREEYQETQYF. DNA for the CDR3: TGTGCCAGCAGCCAAGCGAGTCCGCGGGAGGAGTACCAAGAGACCCAGTACTTC.

With regard to this clone: This same CDR3 is encoded by further DNA sequences in the sample. The chain joins TRBV6-2 or TRBV6-3 to TRBJ2-2; D remains unclear. The CDR3 loop spans 12 amino acids. Germline-derived CDR1 and CDR2 are MNHEY and SVGEGT. V lost 0 bases and J 8 bases, leaving 4 bases between the germline ends. CDR3 amino acids: CASSYSTGELFF. The CDR3 nucleotides read TGTGCCAGCAGTTACTCGACTGGGGAGCTGTTTTTT.

With regard to this clone: The identical CDR3 is also encoded by other nucleotide sequences in the sample. The V and J genes are TRBV15 and TRBJ1-1; no firm D call. Trimming stripped 4 bases from V and 4 bases from J, with 10 bases between. Germline V CDR1 and CDR2: LNHNV, YYDKDF (reference sequence). This CDR3 is built from 13 residues. In nucleotides, the CDR3 is TGTGCCACCAGCACACCTCGGGGCACTGAAGCTTTCTTT. It translates to CATSTPRGTEAFF. Supplemented by reference TRBV15 and TRBJ1-1, the full variable domain reads DAMVIQNPRYQVTQFGKPVTLSCSQTLNHNVMYWYQQKSSQAPKLLFHYYDKDFNNEADTPDNFQSRRPNTSFCFLDIRSPGLGDTAMYLCATSTPRGTEAFFGQGTRLTVV.

V usage is TRBV29-1 and J usage is TRBJ2-7; possible D gene TRBD1, 6 bases. Germline V gene data show CDR1 as SQVTM and CDR2 as ANQGSEA. V was trimmed by 0 bases and J by 5 bases, leaving 11 bases between them. The CDR3 has 13 residues. CDR3 bases: TGCAGCGTTGAAGACGGCAGGGGTAACGAGCAGTACTTC. It is translated as CSVEDGRGNEQYF.

The genes are TRBV28 and TRBJ1-2; 7 nucleotides match TRBD1. The CDR3 length is 16 residues. Looked up from germline, CDR1 is MDHEN and CDR2 is SYDVKM. The V gene end was trimmed by 4 bases and the J gene end by 5 bases; junction bases not matched to a gene: 13. CDR3 sequence: CASSSPGQVGDYGYTF. The CDR3 region has the DNA TGTGCCAGCAGTTCGCCTGGACAGGTGGGGGATTATGGCTACACCTTC.

The rearrangement links TRBV7-2 to TRBJ1-2; D uncertain. The CDR3 consists of 15 residues. The germline CDR1 and CDR2 sequences are SGHTA and FQGNSA. The V gene lost 4 bases and the J gene lost 1 base, with 13 bases spanning the gap. This CDR3 reads CASSSERLSNYGYTF. The CDR3 DNA sequence: TGTGCCAGCAGCTCAGAGCGGTTGAGTAACTATGGCTACACCTTC.

J is TRBJ1-2 and V is TRBV7-2, with D possibly matching TRBD1 (5 bases). The CDR3 extends over 13 amino acids. Germline V gives CDR1 SGHTA, CDR2 FQGNSA. V lost 5 bases and J lost 3, with 10 bases in between. The CDR3 region is CASSPGTDYGYTF. The CDR3 DNA reads as TGTGCCAGCAGCCCCGGGACGGACTATGGCTACACCTTC.

This clone has a handful of counts. V is TRBV19 and J is TRBJ1-1, with D possibly matching TRBD1 (5 bases). The CDR3 is 14 residues long. The V and J ends lost 3 bases and 4 bases respectively, with 12 bases between them. Germline CDR1 is LNHDA and CDR2 is SQIVND (reference sequence). CDR3 DNA: TGTGCCAGTAGTATCGGAAGGGGTACCACTGAAGCTTTCTTT. Amino acids: CASSIGRGTTEAFF.